What follows describes a single T cell receptor (beta chain). The source of the sample is a study of blood T cell repertoires in COVID-19. CDR1 SGHRS and CDR2 YFSETQ come from the germline V gene. The CDR3 loop spans 15 amino acids. The ends lost 4 bases at V and 4 bases at J; junction bases unmatched: 4. Some clones are missing from TCRdb's copy, which holds only in-frame ones; the method was immunoSEQ multiplex PCR. The table lists 150,000 to 200,000 clones, around four fifths of them singletons, with 2.8% in the top ten. Specimen: peripheral blood. The receptor's source is an elderly woman with active or convalescent COVID-19. This chain uses TRBV5-1 with TRBJ2-1; 11 bases match TRBD2. CDR3: CASSTTSGKYNEQFF. As DNA, the CDR3 is TGCGCCAGCAGCACGACTAGCGGGAAGTACAATGAGCAGTTCTTC.